Below, 25 T cell receptor beta chains from the same sample are listed, as sequenced in a study of beta chain features in type 1 diabetes. The isolated RNA, all of it, was reverse transcribed, so expressed TCRB transcripts were what got sequenced. Generated by immunoSEQ multiplex PCR, the TCRdb table keeps only in-frame clones and is missing some. Of about 290,000 clones in the sample, approximately 8.1% are singletons; the top ten hold roughly 1%. Input material: central memory CD4+ T cells from blood. These receptors all stem from a woman between 18 and 30 years old in good health.

This clone was observed a handful of times. The J gene is TRBJ1-1, the V gene TRBV7-3; D gene unclear. Germline lookup yields CDR1 SGHTA and CDR2 FQGTGA. V lost 4 bases, J lost 11 bases, and 17 bases lay in between. The CDR3 covers 13 residues. CDR3 in amino acids: CASSSTSGQRAFF. CDR3 nucleotide sequence: TGTGCCAGCAGCTCCACGTCGGGCCAAAGGGCTTTCTTT.

This chain links TRBV2 with TRBJ2-7, with 7 bases fitting TRBD2. This CDR3 has 15 amino acids. The germline V gene has CDR1 SNHLY and CDR2 FYNNEI. V lost 5 bases to trimming and J lost 3 bases; unmatched junction nucleotides: 10. The DNA of the CDR3 is TGTGCCAGCAGTCCTCGTTACAGCGGGATCTACGAGCAGTACTTC. Amino acids: CASSPRYSGIYEQYF. Using reference TRBV2 and TRBJ2-7 for the parts outside the CDR3, the full variable domain is EPEVTQTPSHQVTQMGQEVILRCVPISNHLYFYWYRQILGQKVEFLVSFYNNEISEKSEIFDDQFSVERPDGSNFTLKIRSTKLEDSAMYFCASSPRYSGIYEQYFGPGTRLTVT.

The rearrangement joins TRBV20-1 to TRBJ2-7; D remains unclear. The CDR3 has 11 residues. Germline V gene data show CDR1 as DFQATT and CDR2 as SNEGSKA (reference sequence). Deletions cut 5 bases from V and 6 bases from J, with 11 bases between. Here the CDR3 DNA reads TGCAGTGCTCGCCCCGTTCGCGAGCAGTACTTC. Its translation is CSARPVREQYF.

This chain uses TRBV5-1 with TRBJ1-1, with TRBD1 matching over 7 bases. Trimming took 0 bases from V and 0 from J; bases not matched to a gene: 5. Germline CDR1 is SGHRS and CDR2 is YFSETQ. This CDR3 is 16 amino acids long. DNA of the CDR3: TGCGCCAGCAGCTTGGGAACAGGGGCCATGAACACTGAAGCTTTCTTT. It is translated as CASSLGTGAMNTEAFF.

The table lists this clone with a few counts. The chain is built from TRBV18 and TRBJ2-3; TRBD1 matches 8 bases. Trimming at V came to 6 bases and at J to 0 bases, leaving 8 bases not matched to a gene. CDR1 KGHSH and CDR2 LQKENI come from the germline V gene. The CDR3 is 16 residues long. The CDR3: CASSPRGRTSTDTQYF. The CDR3 coding sequence is TGTGCCAGCTCCCCCAGGGGGCGAACTAGCACAGATACGCAGTATTTT.

This clone was detected only a few times. This chain connects TRBV10-3 to TRBJ2-3; 7 bases are a match to TRBD2. Trimming removed 7 bases from V and 4 bases from J; junction bases left unmatched: 11. The CDR3 is made up of 15 amino acids. Germline CDR1 reads ENHRY; CDR2 reads SYGVKD. The DNA for the CDR3 is TGTGCCATCACCCCTCGCTCGGGGGGACCAGATACGCAGTATTTT. Protein: CAITPRSGGPDTQYF.

A remark on this clone: A read error may produce the germline difference seen at one junction end. This chain connects TRBV30 to TRBJ1-2, with 7 bases lining up with TRBD1. The CDR3 sequence is 13 residues long. Germline assignment: CDR1 GTSNPN and CDR2 SVGIG (reference sequence). CDR3 in DNA: TGTGCCCGGAGTACCAGGGGGAACTATGGCTACACCTTC. Translated, it gives CARSTRGNYGYTF.

The V gene is TRBV2, the J gene TRBJ2-2, with 7 bases fitting TRBD2. The CDR3 covers 16 residues. CDR1 SNHLY and CDR2 FYNNEI come from the germline V gene. V gave up 0 bases and J gave up 3 bases; unmatched junction bases: 4. The CDR3 DNA sequence: TGTGCCAGCAGTGAAGCGGGAGGGCAATACACCGGGGAGCTGTTTTTT. This gives the protein CASSEAGGQYTGELFF.

The rearrangement links TRBV7-2 to TRBJ1-3, with D maybe TRBD1 (5 bases). This CDR3 has 15 amino acids. Germline V gene lookup returns CDR1 SGHTA and CDR2 FQGNSA. V shed 0 bases and J shed 4 bases, with 10 bases lying between them. In DNA, the CDR3 is TGTGCCAGCAGCTTAGCGTTTGCAGGGGGAAACACCATATATTTT. Translation gives CASSLAFAGGNTIYF.

This clone occurred a few times. The genes are TRBV9 and TRBJ1-3; D remains ambiguous. V gave up 0 bases and J gave up 0 bases, with 13 bases separating them. Germline CDR1 reads SGDLS; CDR2 reads YYNGEE. This CDR3 contains 17 residues. For the CDR3, the DNA is TGTGCCAGCAGCGTAGACCCGGTTGCGACCTCTGGAAACACCATATATTTT. Its protein is CASSVDPVATSGNTIYF.

The sample holds many counts of this clone. The rearrangement uses TRBV7-3 and TRBJ2-1; 7 bases are a match to TRBD1. Trimming took 5 bases from V and 0 from J; bases not matched to a gene: 7. Germline CDR1 reads SGHTA; CDR2 reads FQGTGA. This CDR3 contains 16 residues. The CDR3 is CASSLHRGSSYNEQFF. The CDR3 coding sequence is TGTGCCAGCAGCCTCCACAGGGGCAGCTCCTACAATGAGCAGTTCTTC.

V and J are TRBV5-6 and TRBJ1-1; D call uncertain. The CDR3 covers 16 residues. Per the germline V gene, CDR1 is SGHDT and CDR2 is YYEEEE. V lost 1 base and J 2 bases, leaving 15 bases between the germline ends. CDR3 loop: CASSLLRTSLNTEAFF. The CDR3, as DNA: TGTGCCAGCAGCTTGCTCCGTACATCGCTTAACACTGAAGCTTTCTTT.

This clone was seen a few times. J is TRBJ2-3 and V is TRBV5-4; D is possibly TRBD1 (5 bases). V was cut by 3 bases and J by 3 bases, with 17 bases left in between. Germline CDR1 SGHNT, CDR2 YYREEE (reference sequence). The CDR3 is made up of 16 amino acids. As DNA, the CDR3 is TGTGCCAGCAGCTCAGGGCGGCAGGGATCAACAGATACGCAGTATTTT. It yields the protein CASSSGRQGSTDTQYF. Together with reference TRBV5-4 and TRBJ2-3, the CDR3 gives the full variable domain: ETGVTQSPTHLIKTRGQQVTLRCSSQSGHNTVSWYQQALGQGPQFIFQYYREEENGRGNFPPRFSGLQFPNYSSELNVNALELDDSALYLCASSSGRQGSTDTQYFGPGTRLTVL.

V is TRBV16 and J is TRBJ2-4; 11 bases fit TRBD1. The CDR3 spans 19 residues. Germline V CDR1 and CDR2: KGHSY, FQNENV. The V and J ends lost 0 bases and 3 bases, in that order; junction bases with no gene match: 10. CDR3 DNA: TGTGCCAGCAGCCAATCCGGGACAGGGGGTTGGCTAGTCAAAAACATTCAGTACTTC. Protein: CASSQSGTGGWLVKNIQYF.

This clone was picked up a small number of times. The rearrangement joins TRBV7-2 to TRBJ2-5; 7 bases line up with TRBD1. Per the germline V gene, CDR1 is SGHTA and CDR2 is FQGNSA. The CDR3 consists of 14 residues. After removal of 6 bases from V and 2 bases from J, the junction contained 6 bases not matched to a gene. CDR3 sequence reads: CASRPYRGQETQYF. The CDR3 DNA is TGTGCCAGCAGACCGTACAGGGGACAAGAGACCCAGTACTTC. Supplemented by reference TRBV7-2 and TRBJ2-5, the full variable domain reads GAGVSQSPSNKVTEKGKDVELRCDPISGHTALYWYRQSLGQGLEFLIYFQGNSAPDKSGLPSDRFSAERTGGSVSTLTIQRTQQEDSAVYLCASRPYRGQETQYFGPGTRLLVL.

This clone has at least ten counts. The genes are TRBV29-1 and TRBJ2-5, with a tentative D call TRBD1 (5 bases). Trimming cost V 6 bases and J 5 bases, with 13 bases left between them. The length of the CDR3 is 12 residues. Germline V gene data show CDR1 as SQVTM and CDR2 as ANQGSEA. The CDR3 DNA sequence: TGCAGCGTCGATCAGGGCGCGGAGACCCAGTACTTC. This sequence encodes CSVDQGAETQYF.

The chain has TRBV12-5 and TRBJ2-1, with 9 bases identical to TRBD2. The CDR3 sequence is 18 residues long. V was clipped by 5 bases and J by 4 bases; unmatched bases: 15. Germline V gene sequence: CDR1 LGHNT, CDR2 FRNRAP. The DNA of the CDR3 is TGTGCTAGTGGTCAAGGACTAGCGTCGAGCCGAAAATACAATGAGCAGTTCTTC. Translating gives CASGQGLASSRKYNEQFF.

The chain employs TRBV30 and TRBJ2-7; TRBD2 is a possible D gene (5 bases). The length of the CDR3 is 11 residues. Per germline, CDR1 GTSNPN and CDR2 SVGIG (reference sequence). Trimming shortened V by 6 bases and J by 8 bases, and 14 bases separated the two germline ends. CDR3 bases: TGTGCCTGTTATAGGGAGTTACAGCAGTACTTC. Protein sequence: CACYRELQQYF.

This clone appeared a few times. CDR3: CASSPSGFNYGYTF. CDR3 sequence (DNA): TGTGCCAGCTCACCATCAGGATTTAACTATGGCTACACCTTC. The chain has TRBV18 and TRBJ1-2; D is unclear. CDR1 and CDR2 from the germline V gene are KGHSH and LQKENI. This CDR3 region has 14 residues. Trimming pared 2 bases from V and 1 base from J, leaving 8 bases between. The variable domain in full, with the rest retrieved from reference TRBV18 and TRBJ1-2, is NAGVMQNPRHLVRRRGQEARLRCSPMKGHSHVYWYRQLPEEGLKFMVYLQKENIIDESGMPKERFSAEFPKEGPSILRIQQVVRGDSAAYFCASSPSGFNYGYTFGSGTRLTVV.

V usage is TRBV29-1 and J usage is TRBJ2-3, with D unresolved. The CDR3 has 12 amino acids. Germline-derived CDR1 and CDR2 are SQVTM and ANQGSEA. V shed 3 bases and J shed 2 bases, with 6 bases lying between them. DNA for the CDR3: TGCAGCGTTGAGGTTCCCACAGATACGCAGTATTTT. Amino acids: CSVEVPTDTQYF.

The V call is TRBV5-6, the J call TRBJ2-3, with 7 bases identical to TRBD2. CDR3 length: 16 amino acids. CDR1 SGHDT and CDR2 YYEEEE come from the germline V gene. Germline trimming cut 0 bases from V and 4 bases from J; bases unmatched to any gene: 8. The CDR3 here is CASSLGAGRAADTQYF. The CDR3 DNA sequence: TGTGCCAGCAGCTTGGGGGCAGGGAGGGCCGCAGATACGCAGTATTTT. The full variable domain, its missing parts supplied by reference TRBV5-6 and TRBJ2-3, is DAGVTQSPTHLIKTRGQQVTLRCSPKSGHDTVSWYQQALGQGPQFIFQYYEEEERQRGNFPDRFSGHQFPNYSSELNVNALLLGDSALYLCASSLGAGRAADTQYFGPGTRLTVL.

In its sample, this clone was seen a few times. The chain has TRBV5-4 and TRBJ2-2, with TRBD2 matching over 7 bases. Trimming at V came to 4 bases and at J to 2 bases, leaving 8 bases not matched to a gene. This CDR3 has 16 residues. CDR1 is SGHNT, CDR2 YYREEE, per germline (reference sequence). The CDR3 is CASSPSGGYNTGELFF. The CDR3 region has the DNA TGTGCCAGCAGCCCTAGCGGCGGGTACAACACCGGGGAGCTGTTTTTT.

The V call is TRBV7-3, the J call TRBJ1-2; D is uncertain. The CDR3 is 13 amino acids. Trimming took off 3 bases at V and 8 bases at J, with 13 bases between the two ends. Per germline, CDR1 SGHTA and CDR2 FQGTGA. The CDR3, as DNA: TGTGCCAGCAGCTTCCTTTTATCGGGAGGCTACACCTTC. It codes for CASSFLLSGGYTF.

There are a few counts of this clone. V is TRBV10-3 and J is TRBJ1-1; a weak D match, TRBD1 (6 bases). V lost 6 bases, J lost 1 base, and 6 bases lay in between. This CDR3 comprises 12 residues. Germline assignment: CDR1 ENHRY and CDR2 SYGVKD. The CDR3 is CAIRQGNTEAFF. The CDR3 region has the DNA TGTGCCATCAGACAGGGGAACACTGAAGCTTTCTTT.

This clone was observed at least ten times. V usage is TRBV7-2 and J usage is TRBJ2-3; D unresolved. The CDR3 loop spans 16 amino acids. The V and J ends lost 0 bases and 2 bases respectively, with 12 bases between them. Germline V gene data show CDR1 as SGHTA and CDR2 as FQGNSA. This chain's CDR3 is CASSLASGPNTDTQYF. The CDR3 DNA is TGTGCCAGCAGCTTAGCATCGGGCCCCAACACAGATACGCAGTATTTT. Combining the CDR3 with reference TRBV7-2 and TRBJ2-3 gives the whole variable domain GAGVSQSPSNKVTEKGKDVELRCDPISGHTALYWYRQSLGQGLEFLIYFQGNSAPDKSGLPSDRFSAERTGGSVSTLTIQRTQQEDSAVYLCASSLASGPNTDTQYFGPGTRLTVL.